The present TCR beta chain was sequenced within a study of cytomegalovirus exposure and HLA in healthy donors. Findings of the study overall: Available immune exposure information was restricted to CMV serostatus only.

Germline V gene sequence: CDR1 PRHDT, CDR2 FYEKMQ (reference sequence). This CDR3 comprises 15 residues. A word on this clone: Antigen: not known.

PCR involved 60 Vbeta and 13 Jbeta primers. The data were produced by immunoSEQ multiplex PCR, yet TCRdb's version contains in-frame clones alone and is incomplete. The table includes roughly 230,000 clones, around nine tenths detected once. Sequencing input: PBMCs. V and J are TRBV13 and TRBJ2-5; D perhaps matches TRBD1 (5 bases). TRBJ2-7 explains the end of the DNA better; the J call may be wrong. The sequence was collected from a girl aged 2 to 9 in good health and CMV-seronegative. CDR3 sequence reads: CASSLGQASSYEQYF. CDR3 bases: TGTGCCAGCAGCTTAGGACAGGCTTCCTCCTACGAGCAGTACTTC.